Following are 13 T cell receptor beta chains from one sample sequenced in a study of T cell changes during pregnancy in multiple sclerosis. Profiled with immunoSEQ multiplex PCR; TCRdb holds only in-frame clones, not every one. The sample shows about 40,000 clones, around 94% of them seen only once. This sample comprised CD8+ T cells from peripheral blood mononuclear cells, obtained in the third trimester of pregnancy. The origin of the receptors is a female donor with multiple sclerosis, enrolled in a pregnancy study.

J is TRBJ2-2 and V is TRBV27; 10 nucleotides align to TRBD1. There are 15 residues in the CDR3. The trim removed 5 bases at V and 3 bases at J, leaving 3 bases unmatched. The germline V gene encodes CDR1 MNHEY and CDR2 SMNVEV (reference sequence). CDR3 in DNA: TGTGCCAGCAGTCAGGGGACAGGGGACACCGGGGAGCTGTTTTTT. Encoded protein: CASSQGTGDTGELFF.

The chain uses TRBV5-1 and TRBJ1-2, with D possibly TRBD1 on 6 matching bases. CDR3 length: 14 residues. The germline V gene encodes CDR1 SGHRS and CDR2 YFSETQ. Between the trimmed V and J ends, which lost 1 base and 6 bases, there was a span of 13 bases. The chain's CDR3 is CASSLTGPIDGYTF. In DNA, the CDR3 is TGCGCCAGCAGCTTGACAGGGCCAATAGATGGCTACACCTTC.

V and J are TRBV29-1 and TRBJ2-7, with D tentatively TRBD2 (7 bases). The CDR3 is made up of 14 amino acids. Trimming stripped 6 bases from V and 5 bases from J, with 20 bases between. The germline V gene encodes CDR1 SQVTM and CDR2 ANQGSEA. The DNA of the CDR3 is TGCAGCGTGACCTTCGGGGGGCCTGGGAACGAGCAGTACTTC. Residues: CSVTFGGPGNEQYF.

The chain has TRBV7-9 and TRBJ1-5, with 10 bases lining up with TRBD1. The CDR3 has 15 amino acids. V shed 4 bases and J 8 bases; nucleotides not matched to a gene: 8. Germline V gene lookup returns CDR1 SEHNR and CDR2 FQNEAQ (reference sequence). The CDR3 DNA follows: TGTGCCAGCAGCTCGACAGGGGGCTTTATGGAGCCCCAGCATTTT. Translating gives CASSSTGGFMEPQHF.

The chain is built from TRBV4-1 and TRBJ2-7; weak D call: TRBD2 (6 bases). Germline V CDR1 and CDR2: MGHRA, YSYEKL. V was shortened by 3 bases and J by 7 bases, with 16 bases between the two germline ends. The CDR3 is made up of 14 amino acids. This CDR3 reads CASSHWTTLGEQYF. The CDR3 coding sequence is TGCGCCAGCAGCCATTGGACTACCCTGGGGGAGCAGTACTTC.

In its sample, this clone was seen a few times. The rearrangement joins TRBV6-1 to TRBJ2-7; TRBD2 matches 9 bases. This CDR3 comprises 13 residues. Trimming cost V 8 bases and J 3 bases; bases outside gene matches: 5. CDR1 MNHNS and CDR2 SASEGT come from the germline V gene. In nucleotides, the CDR3 is TGTGCCAGCGGTCTAGCGGGGATCTACGAGCAGTACTTC. Its protein product is CASGLAGIYEQYF.

This clone is a singleton in its sample. The genes are TRBV14 and TRBJ1-1; TRBD1 is a possible D gene (6 bases). Germline V lookup: CDR1 SGHDN, CDR2 FVKESK. CDR3 length equals 16 residues. V was clipped by 9 bases and J by 2 bases, with 22 bases between them. The CDR3 DNA reads as TGTGCCAGGAACCGGGGCCTCCAGGACAGTAACACTGAAGCTTTCTTT. Its protein is CARNRGLQDSNTEAFF.

The count of this clone is one. The chain is built from TRBV13 and TRBJ1-4, with TRBD1 as a possible D gene (6 bases). CDR1 and CDR2 (germline): PRHDT, FYEKMQ (reference sequence). Deletions cut 5 bases from V and 7 bases from J, with 11 bases between. The CDR3 spans 13 residues. The chain's CDR3 is CASSPNRAEKLFF. The CDR3 coding sequence is TGTGCCAGCAGCCCTAACAGGGCTGAAAAACTGTTTTTT.

The gene calls are TRBV27 and TRBJ1-1, with 7 bases lining up with TRBD1. CDR3 length equals 12 residues. Germline CDR1 is MNHEY and CDR2 is SMNVEV (reference sequence). J was trimmed by 7 bases and V by 6 bases; bases with no gene match: 5. This CDR3 reads CASRKGAFEAFF. DNA for the CDR3: TGTGCCAGCAGGAAGGGGGCTTTTGAAGCTTTCTTT.

The CDR3 region has the DNA TGTGCCAGCAGCCAAGGGGTTGGGACTAGGCGCGACGAGCAGTACTTC. Translation gives CASSQGVGTRRDEQYF. The chain is built from TRBV4-2 and TRBJ2-7; 8 bases line up with TRBD2. Germline CDR1 and CDR2: LGHNA and YNFKEQ. V lost 1 base to trimming and J lost 5 bases; unmatched junction nucleotides: 10. The CDR3 is 16 residues long.

The chain joins TRBV4-1 to TRBJ1-2; tentatively, D is TRBD1 (5 bases). The CDR3 runs to 13 residues. Germline V gene lookup returns CDR1 MGHRA and CDR2 YSYEKL. The V and J ends lost 2 bases and 8 bases respectively, with 12 bases between them. CDR3 amino acids: CASSQHEQEGYTF. The CDR3 coding sequence is TGCGCCAGCAGCCAACACGAACAGGAGGGCTACACCTTC.

The chain recombines TRBV29-1 with TRBJ2-1; TRBD2 matches at 15 bases. The CDR3 length is 20 residues. V shed 0 bases, J shed 0 bases, and the junction held 9 bases outside the gene matches. The germline V gene has CDR1 SQVTM and CDR2 ANQGSEA. CDR3 sequence (DNA): TGCAGCGTTGAAGAACCCGGGACTAGCGGGGGGCATAGCTCCTACAATGAGCAGTTCTTC. Its translation is CSVEEPGTSGGHSSYNEQFF.

The chain carries TRBV6-1 and TRBJ2-7; TRBD1 might be the D (6 bases). The V gene lost 4 bases and the J gene lost 4 bases, with 23 bases spanning the gap. Germline V gene sequence: CDR1 MNHNS, CDR2 SASEGT. The CDR3 length is 17 residues. The CDR3 DNA follows: TGTGCCAGCAGTGCCCGGCGCACAGGGATCGGGGTATACGAGCAGTACTTC. Protein sequence: CASSARRTGIGVYEQYF.